This TCR beta chain was profiled in a study of beta chain features in type 1 diabetes. Whole-study results and caveats: Across patients, naive, central memory and Treg TCRB repertoires exhibited apparently greater similarity than was observed across healthy donors. Using cDNA template may skew counts toward highly expressing activated cells. Patients with type 1 diabetes carried fewer insertions and had more deletions at their VDJ junctions.

Remarks on this clone: Antigen specificity is unknown.

J gave up 1 base and V 2 bases, and 8 bases lay outside the gene matches. The CDR3 covers 17 residues. Germline V gene sequence: CDR1 MGHDK, CDR2 SYGVNS. The isolated RNA, all of it, was reverse transcribed, so expressed TCRB transcripts were what got sequenced. Repertoires were generated with immunoSEQ multiplex PCR, while TCRdb's copy carries only in-frame clones and drops some. The sample has a few hundred thousand clones; 25% to 30% are singletons. Staining for CD45RO/CCR7/CD25/CD127/CD95/CD27 allowed sorting of CD4+ naive, central memory, regulatory and stem cell-like memory cells. The TCR sequence derives from a man aged 25-45 years in good health. The chain has TRBV25-1 and TRBJ2-7, with 10 bases aligning to TRBD2. Sequenced: central memory CD4+ T cells from blood. CDR3 sequence reads: CASSEASGRRGSYEQYF. The CDR3 nucleotides are TGTGCCAGCAGTGAAGCTAGCGGGAGAAGGGGATCCTACGAGCAGTACTTC.